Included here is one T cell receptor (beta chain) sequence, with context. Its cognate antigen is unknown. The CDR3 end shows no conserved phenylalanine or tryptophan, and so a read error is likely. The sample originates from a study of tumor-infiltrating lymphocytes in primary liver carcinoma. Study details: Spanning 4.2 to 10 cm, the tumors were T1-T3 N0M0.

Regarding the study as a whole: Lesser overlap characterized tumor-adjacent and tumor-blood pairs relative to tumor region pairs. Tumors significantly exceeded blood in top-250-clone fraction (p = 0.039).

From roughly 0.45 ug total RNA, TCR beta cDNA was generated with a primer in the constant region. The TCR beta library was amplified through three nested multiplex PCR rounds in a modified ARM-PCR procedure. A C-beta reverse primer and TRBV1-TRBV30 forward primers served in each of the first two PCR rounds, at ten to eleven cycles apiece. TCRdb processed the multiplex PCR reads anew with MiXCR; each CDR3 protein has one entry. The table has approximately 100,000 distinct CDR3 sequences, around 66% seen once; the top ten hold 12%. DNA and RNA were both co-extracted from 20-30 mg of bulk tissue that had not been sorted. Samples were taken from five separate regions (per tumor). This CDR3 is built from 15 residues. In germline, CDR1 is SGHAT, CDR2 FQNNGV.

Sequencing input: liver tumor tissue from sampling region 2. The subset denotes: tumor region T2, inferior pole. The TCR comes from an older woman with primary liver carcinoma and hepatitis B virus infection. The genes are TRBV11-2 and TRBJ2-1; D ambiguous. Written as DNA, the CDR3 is TGTACCAGCAGTTTAGATGGTAGCTCCTACAATGAGCAGTTCTTA. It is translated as CTSSLDGSSYNEQFL.